This entry features one T cell receptor beta chain sequence. Antigen unknown. Trimming cost V 6 bases and J 2 bases; bases outside gene matches: 11. This CDR3 is built from 16 residues. From germline, CDR1 is SNHLY and CDR2 FYNNEI. These data originate in a study of cytomegalovirus exposure and HLA in healthy donors. General study findings and limits: In a later analysis, an Asian-associated ancestry cluster reportedly showed fewer N-insertions than the roughly 730-donor mean. TCR beta V- and J-gene trimming, according to a later analysis, was linked to a missense DCLRE1C variant.

PCR used 60 Vbeta primers and 13 Jbeta primers. Only in-frame clones appear in the TCRdb table, and some are missing; sequencing was by immunoSEQ multiplex PCR. The sample yields 80,000 to 95,000 clones, roughly four fifths seen once. Sequences were obtained from PBMCs. The chain is built from TRBV2 and TRBJ2-3, with TRBD2 matching over 7 bases. The TCR originated in a young woman in good health and CMV-seronegative. The CDR3 region is CASRLRTSSPTDTQYF. For the CDR3, the DNA is TGTGCCAGCAGACTCAGGACTAGTTCTCCCACAGATACGCAGTATTTT.